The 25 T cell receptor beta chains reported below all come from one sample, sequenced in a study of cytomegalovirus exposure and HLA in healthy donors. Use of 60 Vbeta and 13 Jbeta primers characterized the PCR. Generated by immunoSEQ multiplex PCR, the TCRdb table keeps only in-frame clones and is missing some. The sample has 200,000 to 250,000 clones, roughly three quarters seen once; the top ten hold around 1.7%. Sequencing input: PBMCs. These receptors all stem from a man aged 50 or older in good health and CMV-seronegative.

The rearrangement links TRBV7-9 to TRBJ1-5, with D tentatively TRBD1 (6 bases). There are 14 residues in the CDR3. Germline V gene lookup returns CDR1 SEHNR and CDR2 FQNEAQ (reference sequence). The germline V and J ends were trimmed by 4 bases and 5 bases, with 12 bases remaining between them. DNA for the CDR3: TGTGCCAGCAGCTCCGGGACAAATTATCAGCCCCAGCATTTT. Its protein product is CASSSGTNYQPQHF.

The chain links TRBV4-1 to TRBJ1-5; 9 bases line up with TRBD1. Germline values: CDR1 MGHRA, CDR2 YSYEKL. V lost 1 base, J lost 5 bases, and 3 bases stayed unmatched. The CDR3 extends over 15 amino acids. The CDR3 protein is CASSQAGQGDQPQHF. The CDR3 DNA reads TGCGCCAGCAGCCAAGCGGGACAGGGCGATCAGCCCCAGCATTTT.

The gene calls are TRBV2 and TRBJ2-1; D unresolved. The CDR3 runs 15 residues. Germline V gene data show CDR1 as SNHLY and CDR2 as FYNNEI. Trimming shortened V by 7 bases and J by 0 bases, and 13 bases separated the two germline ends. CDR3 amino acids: CASKLAESSYNEQFF. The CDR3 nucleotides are TGTGCCAGCAAACTGGCGGAGAGCTCCTACAATGAGCAGTTCTTC.

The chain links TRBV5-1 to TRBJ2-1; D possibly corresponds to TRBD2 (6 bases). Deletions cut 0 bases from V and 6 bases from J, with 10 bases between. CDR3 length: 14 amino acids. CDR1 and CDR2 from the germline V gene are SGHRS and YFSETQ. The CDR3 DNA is TGCGCCAGCAGCTTGGGCGGGGTTGCCAATGAGCAGTTCTTC. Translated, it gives CASSLGGVANEQFF. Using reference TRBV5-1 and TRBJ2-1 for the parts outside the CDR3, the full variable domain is KAGVTQTPRYLIKTRGQQVTLSCSPISGHRSVSWYQQTPGQGLQFLFEYFSETQRNKGNFPGRFSGRQFSNSRSEMNVSTLELGDSALYLCASSLGGVANEQFFGPGTRLTVL.

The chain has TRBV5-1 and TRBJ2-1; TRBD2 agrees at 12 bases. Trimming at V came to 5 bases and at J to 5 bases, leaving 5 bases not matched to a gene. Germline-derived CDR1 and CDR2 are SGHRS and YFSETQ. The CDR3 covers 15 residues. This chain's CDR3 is CASRITSGRNNEQFF. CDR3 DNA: TGCGCCAGCAGGATCACTAGCGGGAGGAACAATGAGCAGTTCTTC.

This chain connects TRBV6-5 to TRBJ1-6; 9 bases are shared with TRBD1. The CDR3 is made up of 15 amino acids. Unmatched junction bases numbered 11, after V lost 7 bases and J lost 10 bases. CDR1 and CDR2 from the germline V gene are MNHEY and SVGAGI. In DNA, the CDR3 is TGTGCCAGCACTAGCACCGGGACAGGGCGGTCACCCCTCCACTTT. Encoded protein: CASTSTGTGRSPLHF.

This CDR3 reads CASSLETGVGNEQFF. DNA of the CDR3: TGCGCCAGCAGCTTGGAGACGGGAGTGGGGAATGAGCAGTTCTTC. The gene calls are TRBV5-1 and TRBJ2-1; D may be TRBD2 (6 bases). The V and J ends lost 0 bases and 7 bases respectively, with 14 bases between them. The germline V gene has CDR1 SGHRS and CDR2 YFSETQ. CDR3 length: 15 amino acids. The complete variable domain, with remaining parts taken from reference TRBV5-1 and TRBJ2-1, reads KAGVTQTPRYLIKTRGQQVTLSCSPISGHRSVSWYQQTPGQGLQFLFEYFSETQRNKGNFPGRFSGRQFSNSRSEMNVSTLELGDSALYLCASSLETGVGNEQFFGPGTRLTVL.

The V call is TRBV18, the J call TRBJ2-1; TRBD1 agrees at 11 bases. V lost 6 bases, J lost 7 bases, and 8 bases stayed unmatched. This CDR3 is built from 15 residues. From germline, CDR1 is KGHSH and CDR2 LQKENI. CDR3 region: CASSDGTGGLNEQFF. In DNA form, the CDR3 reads TGTGCCAGCTCGGACGGGACAGGGGGTCTGAATGAGCAGTTCTTC.

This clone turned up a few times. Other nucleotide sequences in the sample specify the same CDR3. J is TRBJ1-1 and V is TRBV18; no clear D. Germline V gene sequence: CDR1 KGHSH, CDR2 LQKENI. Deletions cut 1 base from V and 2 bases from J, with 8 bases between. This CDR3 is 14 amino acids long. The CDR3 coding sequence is TGTGCCAGCTCACCACGGAGTAGAAACACTGAAGCTTTCTTT. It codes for CASSPRSRNTEAFF.

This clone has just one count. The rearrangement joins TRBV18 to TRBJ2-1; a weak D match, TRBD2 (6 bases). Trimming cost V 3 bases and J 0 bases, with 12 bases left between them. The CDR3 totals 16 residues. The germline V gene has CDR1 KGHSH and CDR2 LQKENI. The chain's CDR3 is CASSPGGGSSYNEQFF. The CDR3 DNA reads TGTGCCAGCTCACCGGGGGGAGGTAGCTCCTACAATGAGCAGTTCTTC.

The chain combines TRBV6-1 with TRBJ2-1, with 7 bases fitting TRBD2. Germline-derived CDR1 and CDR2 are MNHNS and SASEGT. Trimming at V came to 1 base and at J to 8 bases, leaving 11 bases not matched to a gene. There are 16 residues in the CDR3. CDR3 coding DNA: TGTGCCAGCAGTGAAGGACGAGGACTAGGTCTTCATGAGCAGTTCTTC. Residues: CASSEGRGLGLHEQFF.

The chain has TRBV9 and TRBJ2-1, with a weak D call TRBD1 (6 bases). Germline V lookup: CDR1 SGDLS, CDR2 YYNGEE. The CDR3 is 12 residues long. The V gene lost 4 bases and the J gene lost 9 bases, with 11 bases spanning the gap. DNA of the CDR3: TGTGCCAGCAGCTCAGGGGCGGGTGAGCAGTTCTTC. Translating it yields CASSSGAGEQFF.

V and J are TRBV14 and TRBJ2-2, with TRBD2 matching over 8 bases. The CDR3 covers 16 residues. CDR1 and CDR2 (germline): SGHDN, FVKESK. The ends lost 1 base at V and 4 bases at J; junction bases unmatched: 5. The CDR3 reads CASSQGPRGGTGELFF. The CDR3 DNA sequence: TGTGCCAGCAGCCAAGGGCCTCGGGGGGGCACCGGGGAGCTGTTTTTT.

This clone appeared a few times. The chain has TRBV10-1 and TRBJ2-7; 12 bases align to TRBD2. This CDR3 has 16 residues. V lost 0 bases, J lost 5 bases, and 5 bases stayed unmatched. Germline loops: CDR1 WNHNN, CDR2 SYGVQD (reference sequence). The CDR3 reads CASSESLAGGMDEQYF. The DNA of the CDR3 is TGCGCCAGCAGTGAGTCCCTAGCGGGAGGGATGGACGAGCAGTACTTC.

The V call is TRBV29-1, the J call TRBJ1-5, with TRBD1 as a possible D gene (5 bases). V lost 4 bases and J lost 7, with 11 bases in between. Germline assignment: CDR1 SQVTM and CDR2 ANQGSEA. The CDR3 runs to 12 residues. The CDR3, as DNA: TGCAGCGTTGGGACCTCAGGGCAGCCCCAGCATTTT. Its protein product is CSVGTSGQPQHF.

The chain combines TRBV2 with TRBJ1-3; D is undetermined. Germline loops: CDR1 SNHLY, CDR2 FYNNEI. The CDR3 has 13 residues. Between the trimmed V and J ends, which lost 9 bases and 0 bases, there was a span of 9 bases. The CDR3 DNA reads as TGTGCCAGTAGGGAGACCTCTGGAAACACCATATATTTT. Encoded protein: CASRETSGNTIYF.

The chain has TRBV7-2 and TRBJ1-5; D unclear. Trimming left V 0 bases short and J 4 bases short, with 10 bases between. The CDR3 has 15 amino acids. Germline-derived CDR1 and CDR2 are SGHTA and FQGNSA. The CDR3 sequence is CASSLASQNNQPQHF. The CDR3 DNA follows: TGTGCCAGCAGCTTAGCTTCGCAGAATAATCAGCCCCAGCATTTT.

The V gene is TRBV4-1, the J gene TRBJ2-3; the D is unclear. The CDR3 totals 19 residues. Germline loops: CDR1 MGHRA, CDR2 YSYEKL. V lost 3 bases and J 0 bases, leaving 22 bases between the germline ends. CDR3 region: CASSHPNTRRSPSTDTQYF. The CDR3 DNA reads TGCGCCAGCAGCCATCCCAATACGCGGCGGTCCCCTAGCACAGATACGCAGTATTTT.

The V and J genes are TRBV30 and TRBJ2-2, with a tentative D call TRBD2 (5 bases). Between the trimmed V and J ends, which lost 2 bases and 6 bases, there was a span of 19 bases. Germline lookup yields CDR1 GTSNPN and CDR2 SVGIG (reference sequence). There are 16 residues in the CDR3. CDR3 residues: CAWSRMNSRGSGELFF. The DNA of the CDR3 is TGTGCCTGGAGTAGGATGAACTCCCGAGGGTCCGGGGAGCTGTTTTTT.

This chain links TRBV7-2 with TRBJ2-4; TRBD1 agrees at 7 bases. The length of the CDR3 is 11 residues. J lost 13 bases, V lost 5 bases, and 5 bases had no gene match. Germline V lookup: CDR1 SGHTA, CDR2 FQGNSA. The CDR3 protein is CASSLDRAQYF. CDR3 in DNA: TGTGCCAGCAGCCTAGACAGGGCCCAGTACTTC.

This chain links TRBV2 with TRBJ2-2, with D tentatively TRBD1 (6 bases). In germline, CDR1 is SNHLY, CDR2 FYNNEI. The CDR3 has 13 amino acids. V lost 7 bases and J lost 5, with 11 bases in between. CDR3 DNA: TGTGCCAGCAAGGCAGGGGAAACCGGGGAGCTGTTTTTT. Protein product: CASKAGETGELFF.

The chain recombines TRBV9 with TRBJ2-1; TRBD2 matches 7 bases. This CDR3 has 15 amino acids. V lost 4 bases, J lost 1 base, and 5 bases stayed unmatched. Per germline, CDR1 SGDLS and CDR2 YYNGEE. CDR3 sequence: CASSPREGSYNEQFF. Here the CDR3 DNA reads TGTGCCAGCAGCCCCAGGGAGGGATCCTACAATGAGCAGTTCTTC.

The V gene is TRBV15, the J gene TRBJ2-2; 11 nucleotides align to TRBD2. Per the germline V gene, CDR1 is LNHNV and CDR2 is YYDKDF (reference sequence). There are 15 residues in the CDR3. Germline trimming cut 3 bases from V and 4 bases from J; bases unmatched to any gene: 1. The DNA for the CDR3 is TGTGCCACCAGCAGGGGGACTAGCGGCACCGGGGAGCTGTTTTTT. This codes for CATSRGTSGTGELFF. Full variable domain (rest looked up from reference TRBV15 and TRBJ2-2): DAMVIQNPRYQVTQFGKPVTLSCSQTLNHNVMYWYQQKSSQAPKLLFHYYDKDFNNEADTPDNFQSRRPNTSFCFLDIRSPGLGDTAMYLCATSRGTSGTGELFFGEGSRLTVL.

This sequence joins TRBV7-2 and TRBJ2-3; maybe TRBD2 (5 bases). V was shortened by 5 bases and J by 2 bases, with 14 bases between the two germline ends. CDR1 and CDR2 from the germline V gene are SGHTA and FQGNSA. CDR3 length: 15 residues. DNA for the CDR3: TGTGCCAGCAGCAGCGATGGACTTAACACAGATACGCAGTATTTT. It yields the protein CASSSDGLNTDTQYF.

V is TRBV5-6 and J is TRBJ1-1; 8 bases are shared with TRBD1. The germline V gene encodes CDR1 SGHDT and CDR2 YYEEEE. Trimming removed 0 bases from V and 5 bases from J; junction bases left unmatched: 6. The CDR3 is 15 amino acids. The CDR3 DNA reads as TGTGCCAGCAGCTTGGTGACAGGGGCCGTGACTGAAGCTTTCTTT. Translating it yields CASSLVTGAVTEAFF.